Presented here are 9 T cell receptor beta chains from one specimen sequenced in a study of blood T cell repertoires in COVID-19 (dated by TCRdb to between 2020 and 2021). Library prep was done by the immunoSEQ multiplex PCR assay. Drawn from immuneACCESS, this table holds only the in-frame rearrangements with V and J called that TCRdb kept. Clones are partly lost; checked studies trace under half to an unresolved V gene and leave the rest unexplained. The sample contains 150,000 to 180,000 clones, about nine tenths of them found a single time. Of the sample, roughly 2.2% is held by the ten largest clones. Specimen: peripheral blood. Receptors originate from a woman aged 70-85 years with acute or convalescent COVID-19.

This sequence joins TRBV3-1 (or the pseudogene TRBV3-2) and TRBJ1-4, with 8 bases aligning to TRBD1. CDR3 length: 14 amino acids. The ends lost 2 bases at V and 8 bases at J; junction bases unmatched: 4. Germline CDR1 is LGHDT and CDR2 is YNNKEL (reference sequence). CDR3 loop: CASSQLAGGEKLFF. As DNA, the CDR3 is TGTGCCAGCAGCCAACTCGCAGGGGGCGAAAAACTGTTTTTT.

V usage is TRBV15 and J usage is TRBJ1-6; 7 bases line up with TRBD1. The germline V gene encodes CDR1 LNHNV and CDR2 YYDKDF (reference sequence). The CDR3 is made up of 15 amino acids. The J segment lost 10 bases and the V segment lost 5 bases, leaving 11 bases of the junction unmatched. As DNA, the CDR3 is TGTGCCACCAGCTCACACCTATTACAGGGGTCACCCCTCCACTTT. This translates into CATSSHLLQGSPLHF. The full variable domain, rest sourced from reference TRBV15 and TRBJ1-6, is DAMVIQNPRYQVTQFGKPVTLSCSQTLNHNVMYWYQQKSSQAPKLLFHYYDKDFNNEADTPDNFQSRRPNTSFCFLDIRSPGLGDTAMYLCATSSHLLQGSPLHFGNGTRLTVT.

This chain joins TRBV14 and TRBJ1-2; D is possibly TRBD1 (6 bases). Deletions cut 4 bases from V and 4 bases from J, with 13 bases between. The germline gives CDR1 SGHDN, CDR2 FVKESK. The CDR3 contains 14 residues. In DNA form, the CDR3 reads TGTGCCAGCAGCCCAACAGGGTTAGGCTATGGCTACACCTTC. This codes for CASSPTGLGYGYTF.

V gene TRBV9 combines with J gene TRBJ1-4; possibly TRBD1 for D (6 bases). Between the trimmed V and J ends, which lost 0 bases and 5 bases, there was a span of 11 bases. This CDR3 comprises 15 residues. Germline lookup yields CDR1 SGDLS and CDR2 YYNGEE. The CDR3, as DNA: TGTGCCAGCAGCGTAGGTCGGACAGAGAATGAAAAACTGTTTTTT. Amino acids: CASSVGRTENEKLFF.

This clone was seen just once. V is TRBV9 and J is TRBJ1-2; possible D gene TRBD1, 6 bases. CDR1 and CDR2 from the germline V gene are SGDLS and YYNGEE. The V and J ends lost 4 bases and 3 bases respectively, with 13 bases between them. This CDR3 region has 14 residues. This chain's CDR3 is CASSKPGTHYGYTF. CDR3 coding DNA: TGTGCCAGCAGCAAACCCGGGACACACTATGGCTACACCTTC. Full variable domain (missing parts from reference TRBV9 and TRBJ1-2): DSGVTQTPKHLITATGQRVTLRCSPRSGDLSVYWYQQSLDQGLQFLIQYYNGEERAKGNILERFSAQQFPDLHSELNLSSLELGDSALYFCASSKPGTHYGYTFGSGTRLTVV.

The rearrangement uses TRBV18 and TRBJ1-4, with a weak D call TRBD1 (5 bases). V was shortened by 5 bases and J by 8 bases, with 12 bases between the two germline ends. From germline, CDR1 is KGHSH and CDR2 LQKENI. There are 13 residues in the CDR3. The CDR3 loop reads CASSVQEGEKLFF. CDR3 coding DNA: TGTGCCAGCTCAGTCCAGGAGGGGGAAAAACTGTTTTTT.

In this sample, this clone turned up once. The CDR3 bases are TGTGCCAGCAGCACAGGGACGGGATACTCTTATGGCTACACCTTC. Translated, it gives CASSTGTGYSYGYTF. V is TRBV7-2 and J is TRBJ1-2; weak D call: TRBD1 (6 bases). Germline CDR1 is SGHTA and CDR2 is FQGNSA. V lost 5 bases to trimming and J lost 5 bases, with 18 bases between them. The CDR3 sequence is 15 residues long.

This clone was recorded once. The V call is TRBV15, the J call TRBJ2-5; 9 positions match TRBD1. The CDR3 runs 14 residues. CDR1 is LNHNV, CDR2 YYDKDF, per germline (reference sequence). Losses at the gene ends were 5 bases for V and 5 bases for J; bases not matched to a gene: 6. CDR3 in amino acids: CATSDGTGSETQYF. CDR3 coding DNA: TGTGCCACCAGCGATGGGACAGGGTCGGAGACCCAGTACTTC.

This sequence joins TRBV14 and TRBJ2-2, with TRBD1 as a possible D gene (5 bases). Germline V gene sequence: CDR1 SGHDN, CDR2 FVKESK. Deletions cut 0 bases from V and 7 bases from J, with 12 bases between. CDR3 length: 15 residues. The CDR3 sequence is CASSQDLITGGELFF. The CDR3 coding sequence is TGTGCCAGCAGCCAAGACCTAATAACAGGCGGGGAGCTGTTTTTT.